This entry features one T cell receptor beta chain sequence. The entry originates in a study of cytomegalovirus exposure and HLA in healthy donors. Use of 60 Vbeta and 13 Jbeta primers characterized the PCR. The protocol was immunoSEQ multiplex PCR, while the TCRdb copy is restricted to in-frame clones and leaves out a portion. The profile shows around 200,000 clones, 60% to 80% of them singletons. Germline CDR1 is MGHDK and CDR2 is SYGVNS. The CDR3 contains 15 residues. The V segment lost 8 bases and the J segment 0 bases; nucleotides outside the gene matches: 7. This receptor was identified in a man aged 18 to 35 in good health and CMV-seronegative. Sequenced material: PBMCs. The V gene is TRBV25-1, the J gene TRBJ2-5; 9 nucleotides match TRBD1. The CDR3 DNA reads TGTGCCAGCTGGGGACAGGGTGGCCACCAAGAGACCCAGTACTTC. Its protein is CASWGQGGHQETQYF.